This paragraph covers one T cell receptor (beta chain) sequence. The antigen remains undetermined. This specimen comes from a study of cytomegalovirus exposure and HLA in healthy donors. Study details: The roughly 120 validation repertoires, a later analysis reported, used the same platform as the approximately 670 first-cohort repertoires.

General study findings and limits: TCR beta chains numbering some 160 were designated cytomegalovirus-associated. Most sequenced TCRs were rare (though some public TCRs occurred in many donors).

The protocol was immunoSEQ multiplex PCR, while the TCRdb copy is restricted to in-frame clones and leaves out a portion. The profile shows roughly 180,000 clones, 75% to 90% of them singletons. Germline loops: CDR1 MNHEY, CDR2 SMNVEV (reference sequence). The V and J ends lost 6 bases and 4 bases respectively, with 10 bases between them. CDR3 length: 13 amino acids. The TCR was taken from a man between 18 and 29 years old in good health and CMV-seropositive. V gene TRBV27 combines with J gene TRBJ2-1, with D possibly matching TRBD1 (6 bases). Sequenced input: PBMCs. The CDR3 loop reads CASSIDRYNEQFF. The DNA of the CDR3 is TGTGCCAGCAGCATTGACAGGTACAATGAGCAGTTCTTC.